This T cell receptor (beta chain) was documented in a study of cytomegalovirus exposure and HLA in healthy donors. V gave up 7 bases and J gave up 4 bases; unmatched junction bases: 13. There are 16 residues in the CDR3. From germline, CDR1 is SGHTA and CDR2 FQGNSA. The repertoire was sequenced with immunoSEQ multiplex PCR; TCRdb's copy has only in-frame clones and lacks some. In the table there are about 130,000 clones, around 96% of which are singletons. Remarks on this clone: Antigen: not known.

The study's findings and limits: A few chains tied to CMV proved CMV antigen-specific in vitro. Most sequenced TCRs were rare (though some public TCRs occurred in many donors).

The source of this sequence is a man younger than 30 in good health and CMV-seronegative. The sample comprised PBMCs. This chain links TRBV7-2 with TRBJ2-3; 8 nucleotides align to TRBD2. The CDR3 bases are TGTGCCAGCACCCGAAGGGTCCCGGGAGGGGCAGATACGCAGTATTTT. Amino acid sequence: CASTRRVPGGADTQYF.